The clone carrying this T cell receptor beta chain has just a few counts. Its antigen is currently unknown. V lost 3 bases to trimming and J lost 5 bases, with 10 bases between them. The CDR3 length is 13 residues. Looked up from germline, CDR1 is LNHDA and CDR2 is SQIVND (reference sequence). The data originate from a study of vaccination and CD4 T cells after COVID-19. Across the study: Control cultures received a CEFX pool, an HIV-1 Nef pool, or no peptide.

Once obtained from cultured CD4+ T cells, the DNA was sequenced using the Oncomine TCR Beta short-read assay. MiXCR, run by TCRdb on the PCR reads, gives a single entry per CDR3 protein. The sample holds approximately 24,000 distinct CDR3 sequences, about 40% seen once. As for treatment: 10-day PBMC culture with coronavirus spike peptide pools or control peptides (ViraFEST assay). First, ViraFEST expanded antigen-specific T cells with peptide pools, and next it sequenced the TCRs. March to December 2020 was the span of positive PCR dates, which predated US Alpha, Beta and Delta variants. The material sequenced was CD4+ T cells from blood, cultured in vitro. The V and J genes are TRBV19 and TRBJ1-1, with a weak D call TRBD1 (6 bases). The sequence was collected from a human donor who had recovered from COVID-19. This CDR3 reads CASSIEGGTEAFF. Written as DNA, the CDR3 is TGTGCCAGTAGTATCGAGGGGGGAACTGAAGCTTTCTTT.